The rows below give T cell receptor beta chains drawn from one sample of a study of shared clonotypes between healthy human individuals. TCRdb keeps only in-frame clones here, not all; method: immunoSEQ multiplex PCR. The top ten clones hold approximately 0.11% of a sample with more than 500,000 clones, roughly 96% of them seen once. Sequencing was done on a sample of naive CD8+ T cells sorted from blood. The source of these receptors is a woman in her 30s in good health. The CDR3 runs from the conserved cysteine through the conserved F or W. D genes are given only for firm matches. Clone size, where shown, is once, few, many, or a class for clones that have expanded.

J gene: TRBJ2-7; clone size: NA; D gene: NA; V gene: TRBV6-5; CDR3 protein: CASSYGGTYEQYF; CDR3 DNA: TGTGCCAGCAGTTACGGCGGCACCTACGAGCAGTACTTC
J gene: TRBJ2-7; clone size: NA; D gene: NA; V gene: TRBV5-4; CDR3 protein: CASSVYGGAYEQYF; CDR3 DNA: TGTGCCAGCAGCGTGTACGGGGGCGCCTACGAGCAGTACTTC
J gene: TRBJ2-1; clone size: NA; D gene: TRBD2; V gene: TRBV2; CDR3 protein: CASSETSGREGIHEQFF; CDR3 DNA: TGTGCCAGCAGTGAGACCAGCGGGAGGGAGGGTATCCATGAGCAGTTCTTC
J gene: TRBJ1-3; clone size: NA; D gene: NA; V gene: TRBV5-6; CDR3 protein: CASSVGDAEIYF; CDR3 DNA: TGTGCCAGCAGCGTAGGGGACGCAGAAATATATTTT
J gene: TRBJ2-1; clone size: NA; D gene: TRBD2; V gene: TRBV29-1; CDR3 protein: CSVEGPPAGGGNEQFF; CDR3 DNA: TGCAGCGTTGAAGGGCCCCCAGCGGGAGGGGGCAATGAGCAGTTCTTC
J gene: TRBJ1-5; clone size: NA; D gene: TRBD1; V gene: TRBV27; CDR3 protein: CASRKTGDQPQHF; CDR3 DNA: TGTGCCAGCAGAAAGACAGGGGACCAGCCCCAGCATTTT
J gene: TRBJ2-1; clone size: NA; D gene: NA; V gene: TRBV11-2; CDR3 protein: CASSSGGVEQFF; CDR3 DNA: TGTGCCAGCAGCTCCGGCGGAGTTGAGCAGTTCTTC
J gene: TRBJ2-7; clone size: NA; D gene: TRBD1; V gene: TRBV5-5; CDR3 protein: CASSVSGTGHIEQYF; CDR3 DNA: TGTGCCAGCAGCGTCTCCGGGACAGGCCATATCGAGCAGTACTTC
J gene: TRBJ2-7; clone size: NA; D gene: TRBD2; V gene: TRBV5-4; CDR3 protein: CASSNGGGYEQYF; CDR3 DNA: TGTGCCAGCAGCAATGGCGGGGGCTACGAGCAGTACTTC
J gene: TRBJ2-1; clone size: NA; D gene: TRBD2; V gene: TRBV27; CDR3 protein: CASSLSPASGRFFNEQFF; CDR3 DNA: TGTGCCAGCAGTTTATCGCCGGCTAGCGGGAGATTTTTCAATGAGCAGTTCTTC
J gene: TRBJ2-2; clone size: NA; D gene: NA; V gene: TRBV11-1; CDR3 protein: CASSLSTGELFF; CDR3 DNA: TGTGCCAGCAGCTTGAGCACCGGGGAGCTGTTTTTT
J gene: TRBJ1-4; clone size: NA; D gene: NA; V gene: TRBV27; CDR3 protein: CASSSATGPHEKLFF; CDR3 DNA: TGTGCCAGCAGTTCAGCGACAGGCCCCCATGAAAAACTGTTTTTT
J gene: TRBJ2-3; clone size: NA; D gene: NA; V gene: TRBV6-1; CDR3 protein: CASSEAGLTDTQYF; CDR3 DNA: TGTGCCAGCAGTGAAGCTGGACTCACAGATACGCAGTATTTT
J gene: TRBJ2-4; clone size: once; D gene: NA; V gene: TRBV11-1; CDR3 protein: CASSSDPAGARNIQYF; CDR3 DNA: TGTGCCAGCAGCTCGGACCCCGCCGGGGCCCGAAACATTCAGTACTTC
J gene: TRBJ2-7; clone size: NA; D gene: TRBD2; V gene: TRBV7-8; CDR3 protein: CASSQQPHEEAGGGEQYF; CDR3 DNA: TGTGCCAGCAGCCAGCAACCGCACGAGGAAGCGGGAGGGGGCGAGCAGTACTTC
J gene: TRBJ2-6; clone size: NA; D gene: TRBD2; V gene: TRBV28; CDR3 protein: CASTPGGAGANVLTF; CDR3 DNA: TGTGCCAGCACCCCGGGGGGGGCTGGGGCCAACGTCCTGACTTTC
J gene: TRBJ2-7; clone size: NA; D gene: NA; V gene: TRBV7-9; CDR3 protein: CASSLVGGPKEQYF; CDR3 DNA: TGTGCCAGCAGCTTAGTTGGTGGCCCGAAGGAGCAGTACTTC
J gene: TRBJ2-7; clone size: NA; D gene: NA; V gene: TRBV28; CDR3 protein: CASSLIRGPEQYF; CDR3 DNA: TGTGCCAGCAGTTTAATTCGTGGCCCCGAGCAGTACTTC
J gene: TRBJ1-2; clone size: NA; D gene: TRBD1; V gene: TRBV6-1; CDR3 protein: CASSEQGAYGYTF; CDR3 DNA: TGTGCCAGCAGTGAACAGGGGGCCTATGGCTACACCTTC
J gene: TRBJ2-7; clone size: NA; D gene: TRBD2; V gene: TRBV2; CDR3 protein: CASSELMAGEAYEQYF; CDR3 DNA: TGTGCCAGCAGTGAGCTGATGGCGGGAGAAGCGTACGAGCAGTACTTC
J gene: TRBJ1-1; clone size: NA; D gene: NA; V gene: TRBV7-2; CDR3 protein: CASSSTGWDTEAFF; CDR3 DNA: TGTGCCAGCAGCTCCACAGGGTGGGATACTGAAGCTTTCTTT
J gene: TRBJ2-3; clone size: NA; D gene: NA; V gene: TRBV5-4; CDR3 protein: CASSLGRGGGSSGDTQYF; CDR3 DNA: TGTGCCAGCAGCTTAGGGAGAGGGGGTGGGTCTAGCGGCGATACGCAGTATTTT
J gene: TRBJ2-7; clone size: NA; D gene: NA; V gene: TRBV15; CDR3 protein: CATSPGTSYEQYF; CDR3 DNA: TGTGCCACCAGTCCTGGGACCTCCTACGAGCAGTACTTC
J gene: TRBJ2-7; clone size: NA; D gene: TRBD1; V gene: TRBV5-1; CDR3 protein: CASSTSGGPYEQYF; CDR3 DNA: TGCGCCAGCAGCACTTCAGGGGGACCCTACGAGCAGTACTTC
J gene: TRBJ2-1; clone size: NA; D gene: NA; V gene: TRBV27; CDR3 protein: CASSLFPGGSKNEQFF; CDR3 DNA: TGTGCCAGCAGTTTATTTCCCGGGGGATCCAAAAATGAGCAGTTCTTC
J gene: TRBJ2-7; clone size: NA; D gene: NA; V gene: TRBV13; CDR3 protein: CASSLEGHGGPPEQYF; CDR3 DNA: TGTGCCAGCAGCTTAGAGGGTCATGGAGGGCCCCCCGAGCAGTACTTC
J gene: TRBJ2-1; clone size: NA; D gene: TRBD2; V gene: TRBV29-1; CDR3 protein: CSARPGLAGGPYNEQFF; CDR3 DNA: TGCAGCGCCAGACCGGGACTAGCGGGAGGACCCTACAATGAGCAGTTCTTC
J gene: TRBJ2-2; clone size: NA; D gene: NA; V gene: TRBV18; CDR3 protein: CASSPYRGLTANTGELFF; CDR3 DNA: TGTGCCAGCTCACCCTATAGGGGTTTGACAGCGAACACCGGGGAGCTGTTTTTT
J gene: TRBJ2-5; clone size: NA; D gene: NA; V gene: TRBV9; CDR3 protein: CASNVGGAHETQYF; CDR3 DNA: TGTGCCAGCAACGTGGGGGGGGCGCACGAGACCCAGTACTTC